This T cell receptor beta chain was recorded in a study of human T cells and chemical hapten exposure. Study overall: A roughly 2 cm by roughly 2 cm inner upper arm patch received 2% DPC for sensitization. TCR yields per sample varied mostly from small pooled library volume differences.

In TCRdb, the RACE reads were re-called with MiXCR into one record per CDR3 protein. The sample consists of more than 95,000 distinct CDR3 sequences, 12% of them appearing once. As to time point: patch test 1, 2 weeks after DPC sensitization. Treatment denoted: therapeutic diphenylcyclopropenone sensitization with weekly scalp DPC. The CDR3 sequence is 12 residues long. Germline-derived CDR1 and CDR2 are MDHEN and SYDVKM. Between the trimmed V and J ends, which lost 8 bases and 5 bases, there was a span of 11 bases. The sequencing here drew on whole blood, taken in connection with sensitization to the hapten diphenylcyclopropenone (DPC). This chain connects TRBV28 to TRBJ2-3; the D is unclear. The clonotype originates from a woman in her fifties or sixties with alopecia areata. Some clones in this sample may be carry-over from other donors' samples. CDR3 in amino acids: CASDQRKDTQYF. In DNA form, the CDR3 reads TGTGCCAGCGATCAGAGAAAAGATACGCAGTATTTT.